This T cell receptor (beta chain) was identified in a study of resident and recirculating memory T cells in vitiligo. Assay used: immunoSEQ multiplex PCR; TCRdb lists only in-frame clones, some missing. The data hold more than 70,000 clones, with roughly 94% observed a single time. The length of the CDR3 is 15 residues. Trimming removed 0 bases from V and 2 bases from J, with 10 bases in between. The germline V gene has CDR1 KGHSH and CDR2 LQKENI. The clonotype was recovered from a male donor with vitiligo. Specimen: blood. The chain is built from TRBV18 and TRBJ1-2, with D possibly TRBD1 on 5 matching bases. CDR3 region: CASSPPRAGNYGYTF. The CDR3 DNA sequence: TGTGCCAGCTCACCACCTAGGGCAGGGAACTATGGCTACACCTTC.